Below, one TCR beta chain is given with its context. The second PCR ran roughly 6 to 11 cycles with a sample-barcoded 5' primer and J-beta primers. All samples gave at least 3 million CDR3-containing paired-end reads. TCRdb called the 5' RACE reads again in MiXCR, with one record for every CDR3 protein. The data contain some 880,000 distinct CDR3 sequences, about 37% of them singletons. This entry is derived from a study of blood T cells in healthy people across ages. CDR3 length equals 12 residues. Germline loops: CDR1 SQVTM, CDR2 ANQGSEA. The chain links TRBV29-1 to TRBJ2-1; possibly TRBD1 for D (6 bases). Judging by the DNA end, TRBJ2-7 fits better; the J call may be wrong. Sequencing was performed on blood. The origin of this receptor is a man between 18 and 35 years old in good health. The CDR3 sequence is CSVRLWDNEQYF. DNA for the CDR3: TGCAGCGTCCGACTTTGGGACAATGAGCAGTACTTC.